Below are 24 T cell receptor beta chains sequenced from a single sample in a study of shared clonotypes between healthy human individuals. Sequenced by immunoSEQ multiplex PCR; TCRdb stores in-frame clones only, minus some. Of more than 850,000 clones listed, approximately 80% are singletons. Sequenced: memory CD4+ T cells from PBMCs. Documented subset: CD45RA-negative fraction. The receptors originated from a man younger than 35 in good health. Some clones in this sample may be carry-over from other donors' samples.

The V gene is TRBV29-1, the J gene TRBJ2-3; TRBD2 aligns across 9 bases. With 8 bases clipped from V and 0 bases from J, the junction kept 6 bases outside the gene matches. This CDR3 is 14 amino acids long. Germline CDR1 is SQVTM and CDR2 is ANQGSEA. CDR3 bases: TGCAGCATCCAAGGGACTAGCAGCACAGATACGCAGTATTTT. Translation gives CSIQGTSSTDTQYF.

In DNA, the CDR3 is TGTGCCAGCAGCCACCCCGGACAAAACACCGGGGAGCTGTTTTTT. This translates into CASSHPGQNTGELFF. This chain connects TRBV7-3 to TRBJ2-2, with D possibly being TRBD1 (5 bases). Per the germline V gene, CDR1 is SGHTA and CDR2 is FQGTGA. Trimming removed 5 bases at V and 2 bases at J, with 12 bases between. The CDR3 is 15 amino acids.

The chain links TRBV5-1 to TRBJ1-2, with D unclear. Looked up from germline, CDR1 is SGHRS and CDR2 is YFSETQ. Trimming took off 2 bases at V and 5 bases at J, with 25 bases between the two ends. This CDR3 is built from 18 residues. The CDR3 DNA is TGCGCCAGCAGCTTTACACCAGGTCTTAAACGGGATCCGTATGGCTACACCTTC. Protein: CASSFTPGLKRDPYGYTF.

This chain joins TRBV27 and TRBJ1-1, with a weak D call TRBD1 (6 bases). The V end lost 8 bases, the J end lost 10 bases, and 20 bases lay between the germline ends. CDR1 MNHEY and CDR2 SMNVEV come from the germline V gene (reference sequence). This CDR3 has 13 amino acids. The CDR3 DNA follows: TGTGCCAGCTCTAGGGCCAGGGAGGGGGTAGCTTTCTTT. It yields the protein CASSRAREGVAFF.

This clone was observed once. The rearrangement joins TRBV19 to TRBJ2-7; 8 bases match TRBD1. The length of the CDR3 is 14 residues. The ends lost 2 bases at V and 6 bases at J; junction bases unmatched: 6. From germline, CDR1 is LNHDA and CDR2 SQIVND (reference sequence). The CDR3 sequence is CASSIHRQGTEQYF. CDR3 nucleotide sequence: TGTGCCAGTAGTATACACCGACAGGGGACCGAGCAGTACTTC.

The chain couples TRBV18 to TRBJ2-5; D is uncertain. CDR3 length equals 15 residues. The germline V gene encodes CDR1 KGHSH and CDR2 LQKENI. The V and J ends lost 2 bases and 5 bases respectively, with 15 bases between them. The CDR3 here is CASSPWSGLAETQYF. CDR3 coding DNA: TGTGCCAGCTCACCATGGTCTGGCCTGGCGGAGACCCAGTACTTC.

The chain carries TRBV11-2 and TRBJ2-7, with D unresolved. CDR1 and CDR2 (germline): SGHAT, FQNNGV. CDR3 length equals 15 residues. V lost 1 base and J lost 3, with 13 bases in between. The CDR3 DNA is TGTGCCAGCAGCTTAGCCCTCGCCCCTTTCTACGAGCAGTACTTC. As protein: CASSLALAPFYEQYF.

The chain recombines TRBV11-2 with TRBJ2-2; D possibly corresponds to TRBD1 (8 bases). This CDR3 comprises 16 residues. Germline V gives CDR1 SGHAT, CDR2 FQNNGV. Trimming removed 5 bases from V and 4 bases from J, with 17 bases in between. The CDR3 DNA follows: TGTGCCAGCAGCCCCAGGGGGGGGACAGGCACCGGGGAGCTGTTTTTT. The encoded protein is CASSPRGGTGTGELFF.

The gene calls are TRBV6-5 and TRBJ2-7; D not certain. The CDR3 runs 14 residues. Trimming removed 2 bases from V and 6 bases from J, with 14 bases in between. Germline values: CDR1 MNHEY, CDR2 SVGAGI. The CDR3 sequence: CASSYDFFQGEQYF. The CDR3 region has the DNA TGTGCCAGCAGTTACGACTTCTTCCAAGGCGAGCAGTACTTC.

J is TRBJ1-2 and V is TRBV5-1, with 8 bases that match TRBD1. The CDR3 has 14 residues. V shed 2 bases, J shed 6 bases, and the junction held 6 bases outside the gene matches. Germline V lookup: CDR1 SGHRS, CDR2 YFSETQ. The CDR3: CASSFNRGANGYTF. CDR3 coding DNA: TGCGCCAGCAGCTTTAACAGGGGGGCGAATGGCTACACCTTC. The whole variable domain, remainder taken from reference TRBV5-1 and TRBJ1-2, is KAGVTQTPRYLIKTRGQQVTLSCSPISGHRSVSWYQQTPGQGLQFLFEYFSETQRNKGNFPGRFSGRQFSNSRSEMNVSTLELGDSALYLCASSFNRGANGYTFGSGTRLTVV.

This clone has only one observation. The chain uses TRBV29-1 and TRBJ2-7; D unresolved. This CDR3 is 10 amino acids long. V was pared by 4 bases and J by 5 bases, with 6 bases between. Germline V CDR1 and CDR2: SQVTM, ANQGSEA. For the CDR3, the DNA is TGCAGCGTTGCAGTCGACGAGCAGTACTTC. Translating gives CSVAVDEQYF.

The V and J genes are TRBV18 and TRBJ2-5, with TRBD2 matching 9 bases. Germline loops: CDR1 KGHSH, CDR2 LQKENI. This CDR3 is 15 amino acids long. J gave up 5 bases and V 3 bases, and 7 bases lay outside the gene matches. CDR3: CASSPPYSGGETQYF. Here the CDR3 DNA reads TGTGCCAGCTCACCTCCGTACAGCGGGGGGGAGACCCAGTACTTC.

The rearrangement uses TRBV5-3 and TRBJ1-5; the D is unclear. Being an ORF, TRBV5-3 has a function that is uncertain. V dropped 4 bases and J dropped 0 bases, with 20 bases sitting between them. This CDR3 region has 18 residues. The CDR3 sequence: CARSDPRNKTHSNQPQHF. The CDR3 DNA sequence: TGTGCCAGAAGCGACCCCCGTAATAAGACTCATAGCAATCAGCCCCAGCATTTT.

Points on this clone: The same CDR3 arises from other DNA sequences in this sample as well. The chain has TRBV2 and TRBJ2-1, with 13 bases that match TRBD2. J gave up 7 bases and V 1 base, and 1 base lay outside the gene matches. The CDR3 is 15 amino acids. The germline V gene encodes CDR1 SNHLY and CDR2 FYNNEI. The CDR3 DNA is TGTGCCAGCAGTGAAGGGACTAGCGGGAGTAATGAGCAGTTCTTC. Its translation: CASSEGTSGSNEQFF.

A few counts support this clone. The chain combines TRBV5-4 with TRBJ2-7; D perhaps matches TRBD2 (6 bases). V lost 2 bases to trimming and J lost 5 bases, with 20 bases between them. The CDR3 sequence is 16 residues long. Germline CDR1 reads SGHNT; CDR2 reads YYREEE (reference sequence). The CDR3 DNA sequence: TGTGCCAGCAGCTTTCGGAAGGGACTGGCTGTCAACGAGCAGTACTTC. It yields the protein CASSFRKGLAVNEQYF.

The rearrangement uses TRBV28 and TRBJ1-3, with 7 bases fitting TRBD1. CDR3 length: 13 amino acids. Germline loops: CDR1 MDHEN, CDR2 SYDVKM. The CDR3 coding sequence is TGTGCGAGTGAGAGGGGGCTCGGAAACACCATATATTTT. Encoded protein: CASERGLGNTIYF.

The chain links TRBV7-8 to TRBJ1-5; possible D gene TRBD1, 6 bases. The CDR3 covers 16 residues. The V and J ends lost 4 bases and 2 bases respectively, with 15 bases between them. Germline CDR1 reads SGHVS; CDR2 reads FQNEAQ. CDR3 residues: CASSSYRVPGNQPQHF. The CDR3 DNA follows: TGTGCCAGCAGCTCATACAGGGTACCGGGCAATCAGCCCCAGCATTTT.

This clone was observed a few times. This chain joins TRBV30 and TRBJ1-2; possibly TRBD1 for D (6 bases). CDR3 length: 14 amino acids. Germline lookup yields CDR1 GTSNPN and CDR2 SVGIG (reference sequence). V was pared by 7 bases and J by 0 bases, with 15 bases between. The DNA for the CDR3 is TGTGCCTACCGACGGGGGGGCTCTAACTATGGCTACACCTTC. Protein: CAYRRGGSNYGYTF.

Regarding this clone: This CDR3 is also generated by other DNA sequences in the sample. This chain links TRBV11-2 with TRBJ2-3; D is possibly TRBD2 (5 bases). The ends were cut back, 1 base at V and 0 bases at J, with 8 bases in the middle. The CDR3 runs 15 residues. Germline V gene lookup returns CDR1 SGHAT and CDR2 FQNNGV. As DNA, the CDR3 is TGTGCCAGCAGCTTAGGAGCGGCTAGCACAGATACGCAGTATTTT. Translating it yields CASSLGAASTDTQYF.

The genes are TRBV6-1 and TRBJ2-3; D is undetermined. Germline V gene data show CDR1 as MNHNS and CDR2 as SASEGT. The V end lost 7 bases, the J end lost 1 base, and 12 bases lay between the germline ends. This CDR3 has 14 amino acids. CDR3 sequence (DNA): TGTGCCAGCAAGGTGGCAGGCGGCACAGATACGCAGTATTTT. It is translated as CASKVAGGTDTQYF.

The chain is built from TRBV5-1 and TRBJ2-1; 12 nucleotides match TRBD2. Germline values: CDR1 SGHRS, CDR2 YFSETQ. V was pared by 6 bases and J by 5 bases, with 3 bases of the junction left unmatched. This CDR3 spans 14 amino acids. In nucleotides, the CDR3 is TGCGCCAGCAACGGACTAGCGGGAAACAATGAGCAGTTCTTC. It yields the protein CASNGLAGNNEQFF.

A single count supports this clone. The rearrangement links TRBV18 to TRBJ2-5; a weak D match, TRBD1 (5 bases). Germline CDR1 reads KGHSH; CDR2 reads LQKENI. The V and J ends lost 1 base and 2 bases respectively, with 8 bases between them. This CDR3 region has 14 residues. Here the CDR3 reads CASSPRDRQETQYF. In DNA form, the CDR3 reads TGTGCCAGCTCACCACGAGACAGACAAGAGACCCAGTACTTC.

The rearrangement joins TRBV13 to TRBJ2-7, with no clear D. The ends were cut back, 2 bases at V and 5 bases at J, with 10 bases in the middle. Looked up from germline, CDR1 is PRHDT and CDR2 is FYEKMQ (reference sequence). This CDR3 has 13 amino acids. CDR3 sequence (DNA): TGTGCCAGCAGCTTAATTCAATGGGACGAGCAGTACTTC. Amino acids: CASSLIQWDEQYF.

This sequence joins TRBV4-3 and TRBJ2-7, with TRBD2 identical over 13 bases. Germline assignment: CDR1 LGHNA and CDR2 YSLEER. The CDR3 sequence is 16 residues long. V was clipped by 4 bases and J by 4 bases; unmatched bases: 7. The CDR3 DNA sequence: TGCGCCAGCAGCCTGGCCGGGACTAGCGGGACTTACGAGCAGTACTTC. Translating it yields CASSLAGTSGTYEQYF.